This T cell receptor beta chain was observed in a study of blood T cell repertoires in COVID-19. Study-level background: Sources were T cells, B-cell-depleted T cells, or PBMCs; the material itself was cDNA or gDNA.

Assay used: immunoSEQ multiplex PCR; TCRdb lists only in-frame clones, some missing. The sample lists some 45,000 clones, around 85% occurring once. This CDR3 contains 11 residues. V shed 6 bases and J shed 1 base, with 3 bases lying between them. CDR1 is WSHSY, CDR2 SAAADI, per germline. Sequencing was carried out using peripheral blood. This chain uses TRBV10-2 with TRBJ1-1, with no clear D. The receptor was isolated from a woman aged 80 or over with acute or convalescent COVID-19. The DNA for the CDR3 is TGCGCCAGCAGCAGGAACACTGAAGCTTTCTTT. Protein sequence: CASSRNTEAFF.